These 21 T cell receptor beta chains came from one sample sequenced in a study of blood T cell repertoires in COVID-19. Assay used: immunoSEQ multiplex PCR; TCRdb lists only in-frame clones, some missing. The sample lists 150,000 to 250,000 clones, about 85% occurring once. Sequencing used peripheral blood. The receptor set was obtained from a woman between 40 and 55 years old with COVID-19, enrolled during active disease.

This clone has a single count. The chain uses TRBV27 and TRBJ1-4; TRBD1 matches 8 bases. The CDR3 consists of 15 residues. Germline V gene lookup returns CDR1 MNHEY and CDR2 SMNVEV (reference sequence). V lost 6 bases to trimming and J lost 7 bases; unmatched junction nucleotides: 10. The CDR3 sequence is CASRRSGGKGEKLFF. DNA of the CDR3: TGTGCCAGCAGGCGGTCAGGGGGCAAGGGTGAAAAACTGTTTTTT.

The chain joins TRBV27 to TRBJ1-1; no clear D. Germline values: CDR1 MNHEY, CDR2 SMNVEV (reference sequence). This CDR3 region has 15 residues. V gave up 4 bases and J gave up 4 bases, with 16 bases separating them. CDR3 protein: CASSSLLGLLTEAFF. The DNA of the CDR3 is TGTGCCAGCAGTTCACTCTTGGGCTTACTCACTGAAGCTTTCTTT.

This rearrangement joins TRBV5-1 to TRBJ1-4, with 8 nucleotides matching TRBD1. The ends lost 4 bases at V and 5 bases at J; junction bases unmatched: 4. The V gene's germline CDR1 is SGHRS and CDR2 YFSETQ. This CDR3 contains 14 residues. Here the CDR3 DNA reads TGCGCCAGCAGCGTCCGACAGGGGAATGAAAAACTGTTTTTT. Protein: CASSVRQGNEKLFF.

The V call is TRBV4-1, the J call TRBJ2-7; tentative D call: TRBD1 (5 bases). V lost 0 bases and J 4 bases, leaving 16 bases between the germline ends. The CDR3 totals 16 residues. CDR1 and CDR2 from the germline V gene are MGHRA and YSYEKL. The CDR3 spells CASSQDRQWANYEQYF. The CDR3 coding sequence is TGCGCCAGCAGCCAAGACCGACAGTGGGCGAATTACGAGCAGTACTTC.

The chain is built from TRBV7-9 and TRBJ2-3, with D tentatively TRBD2 (6 bases). Deletions cut 1 base from V and 1 base from J, with 9 bases between. Germline lookup yields CDR1 SEHNR and CDR2 FQNEAQ (reference sequence). The CDR3 contains 15 residues. The CDR3, as DNA: TGTGCCAGCAGCTTAGGACCGGGGGGCACAGATACGCAGTATTTT. Translating it yields CASSLGPGGTDTQYF.

The chain couples TRBV2 to TRBJ1-5; 7 bases are shared with TRBD1. The CDR3 has 13 residues. The V gene's germline CDR1 is SNHLY and CDR2 FYNNEI. J was trimmed by 9 bases and V by 6 bases; bases with no gene match: 8. The CDR3 sequence: CASRKQGTGPQHF. The CDR3 region has the DNA TGTGCCAGCAGGAAACAGGGGACGGGGCCCCAGCATTTT.

This chain uses TRBV27 with TRBJ2-7; perhaps TRBD2 as D (5 bases). Trimming removed 6 bases at V and 4 bases at J, with 19 bases between. The CDR3 extends over 15 amino acids. The V gene's germline CDR1 is MNHEY and CDR2 SMNVEV (reference sequence). CDR3 DNA sequence: TGTGCCAGCAGACCGTTGGGGTCCAGGACTTACGAGCAGTACTTC. It is translated as CASRPLGSRTYEQYF.

This rearrangement joins TRBV28 to TRBJ2-5, with TRBD2 identical over 7 bases. The CDR3 has 15 amino acids. The germline CDR1 and CDR2 sequences are MDHEN and SYDVKM. V was clipped by 3 bases and J by 2 bases; unmatched bases: 6. The CDR3 DNA is TGTGCCAGCAGTTTTACGGGAGGCGAACAAGAGACCCAGTACTTC. This encodes CASSFTGGEQETQYF.

The rearrangement uses TRBV3-1 (or the pseudogene TRBV3-2) and TRBJ1-4; D is perhaps TRBD1 (5 bases). Per germline, CDR1 LGHDT and CDR2 YNNKEL (reference sequence). V gave up 0 bases and J gave up 3 bases, with 20 bases separating them. The CDR3 is made up of 19 amino acids. CDR3 sequence (DNA): TGTGCCAGCAGCCAAGATCTGGCAGGGAGGCATAGTCCTAATGAAAAACTGTTTTTT. It encodes CASSQDLAGRHSPNEKLFF.

This chain links TRBV10-3 with TRBJ2-3, with TRBD1 matching over 8 bases. This CDR3 has 15 amino acids. Germline-derived CDR1 and CDR2 are ENHRY and SYGVKD. V dropped 4 bases and J dropped 0; count of bases not matched to a gene: 3. CDR3 sequence reads: CAISGTGPSTDTQYF. The CDR3, as DNA: TGTGCCATCAGTGGGACAGGGCCTAGCACAGATACGCAGTATTTT.

The chain has TRBV30 and TRBJ2-6, with TRBD2 as a possible D gene (5 bases). The germline CDR1 and CDR2 sequences are GTSNPN and SVGIG (reference sequence). Trimming removed 2 bases at V and 3 bases at J, with 5 bases between. The CDR3 is 13 residues long. CDR3 loop: CAWSRGGANVLTF. CDR3 in DNA: TGTGCCTGGAGTCGGGGTGGGGCCAACGTCCTGACTTTC.

The chain couples TRBV4-2 to TRBJ1-2, with TRBD1 matching over 7 bases. J gave up 7 bases and V 1 base, and 12 bases lay outside the gene matches. Looked up from germline, CDR1 is LGHNA and CDR2 is YNFKEQ. CDR3 size: 16 residues. The CDR3 region is CASSQVATGSGSGYTF. In DNA form, the CDR3 reads TGTGCCAGCAGCCAAGTGGCGACAGGGTCGGGGTCTGGCTACACCTTC.

V and J are TRBV7-2 and TRBJ2-7; a weak D match, TRBD2 (6 bases). The germline gives CDR1 SGHTA, CDR2 FQGNSA. The V end lost 3 bases, the J end lost 1 base, and 7 bases lay between the germline ends. There are 13 residues in the CDR3. DNA for the CDR3: TGTGCCAGCAGCTTTGCGGGGTCCTACGAGCAGTACTTC. Amino acids: CASSFAGSYEQYF.

The rearrangement uses TRBV7-9 and TRBJ2-4, with D uncertain. The germline V gene has CDR1 SEHNR and CDR2 FQNEAQ (reference sequence). This CDR3 is 16 amino acids long. V was pared by 5 bases and J by 3 bases, with 17 bases between. The CDR3 loop is CASSLGVATDKNIQYF. For the CDR3, the DNA is TGTGCCAGCAGCCTGGGCGTGGCCACCGACAAAAACATTCAGTACTTC.

V gene TRBV9 combines with J gene TRBJ2-2; perhaps TRBD1 as D (6 bases). Per germline, CDR1 SGDLS and CDR2 YYNGEE. The CDR3 is 16 residues long. V was shortened by 4 bases and J by 2 bases, with 15 bases between the two germline ends. The CDR3 protein is CASSKTGFPNTGELFF. The CDR3 region has the DNA TGTGCCAGCAGCAAAACAGGGTTTCCTAACACCGGGGAGCTGTTTTTT.

This rearrangement joins TRBV30 to TRBJ1-1; D gene uncertain. In germline, CDR1 is GTSNPN, CDR2 SVGIG (reference sequence). V was pared by 3 bases and J by 4 bases, with 12 bases between. CDR3 length equals 13 residues. The CDR3 region has the DNA TGTGCCTGGAGCGGGAACGAATTCACTGAAGCTTTCTTT. This translates into CAWSGNEFTEAFF.

DNA for the CDR3: TGTGCCAGCAGTGAATACACTAGCGGGGGGGTCGAGCAGTACTTC. It is translated as CASSEYTSGGVEQYF. V gene TRBV2 combines with J gene TRBJ2-7; 13 bases align to TRBD2. There are 15 residues in the CDR3. Germline trimming cut 2 bases from V and 6 bases from J; bases unmatched to any gene: 4. Germline assignment: CDR1 SNHLY and CDR2 FYNNEI.

The chain combines TRBV7-7 with TRBJ2-1; 10 positions agree with TRBD2. Germline CDR1 and CDR2: SSHAT and FNYEAQ (reference sequence). V lost 5 bases to trimming and J lost 4 bases; unmatched junction nucleotides: 5. The CDR3 runs to 15 residues. This CDR3 is CASSPGTSEYNEQFF. CDR3 DNA sequence: TGTGCCAGCAGCCCGGGGACTAGCGAGTACAATGAGCAGTTCTTC.

This chain joins TRBV5-4 and TRBJ1-4; 9 bases are shared with TRBD1. V was clipped by 6 bases and J by 5 bases; unmatched bases: 5. CDR1 is SGHNT, CDR2 YYREEE, per germline (reference sequence). The CDR3 length is 14 residues. The CDR3 here is CASTSDRGNEKLFF. The CDR3 DNA sequence: TGTGCCAGCACCTCAGACAGGGGGAATGAAAAACTGTTTTTT.

The chain carries TRBV6-6 and TRBJ1-2; the D gene is possibly TRBD1 (5 bases). CDR1 is MNHNY and CDR2 is SVGAGI in the germline V gene (reference sequence). The length of the CDR3 is 13 residues. V lost 5 bases, J lost 0 bases, and 7 bases lay in between. The CDR3 here is CASSQQANYGYTF. CDR3 coding DNA: TGTGCCAGCAGTCAACAGGCTAACTATGGCTACACCTTC.

This clone was counted only a few times. The V and J genes are TRBV5-4 and TRBJ2-3, with D tentatively TRBD2 (5 bases). This CDR3 is 13 amino acids long. In germline, CDR1 is SGHNT, CDR2 YYREEE (reference sequence). Trimming pared 0 bases from V and 5 bases from J, leaving 7 bases between. Written as DNA, the CDR3 is TGTGCCAGCAGCTTGGCAGAGGGAGATACGCAGTATTTT. This gives the protein CASSLAEGDTQYF.